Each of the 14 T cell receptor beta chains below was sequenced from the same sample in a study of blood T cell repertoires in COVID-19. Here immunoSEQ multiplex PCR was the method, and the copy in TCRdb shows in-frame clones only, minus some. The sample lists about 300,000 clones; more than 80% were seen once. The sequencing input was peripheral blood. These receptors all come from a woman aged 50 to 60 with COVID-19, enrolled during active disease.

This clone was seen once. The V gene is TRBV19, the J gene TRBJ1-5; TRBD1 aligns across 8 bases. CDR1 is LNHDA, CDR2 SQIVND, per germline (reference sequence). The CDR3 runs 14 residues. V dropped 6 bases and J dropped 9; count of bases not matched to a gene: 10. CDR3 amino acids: CASRPGTGSWPQHF. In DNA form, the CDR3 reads TGTGCCAGTAGGCCCGGGACAGGCTCATGGCCCCAGCATTTT.

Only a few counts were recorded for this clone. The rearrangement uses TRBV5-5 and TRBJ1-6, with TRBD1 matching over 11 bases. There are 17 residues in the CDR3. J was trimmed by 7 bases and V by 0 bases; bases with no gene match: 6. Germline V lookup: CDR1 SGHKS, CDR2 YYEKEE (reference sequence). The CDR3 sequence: CASSLGSGQGENSPLHF. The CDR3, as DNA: TGTGCCAGCAGCTTGGGTTCGGGACAGGGGGAAAATTCACCCCTCCACTTT.

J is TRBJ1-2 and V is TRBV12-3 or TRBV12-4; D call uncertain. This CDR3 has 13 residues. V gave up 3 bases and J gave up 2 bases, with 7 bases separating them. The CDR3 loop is CASSFGKNYGYTF. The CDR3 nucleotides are TGTGCCAGCAGTTTTGGCAAAAACTATGGCTACACCTTC.

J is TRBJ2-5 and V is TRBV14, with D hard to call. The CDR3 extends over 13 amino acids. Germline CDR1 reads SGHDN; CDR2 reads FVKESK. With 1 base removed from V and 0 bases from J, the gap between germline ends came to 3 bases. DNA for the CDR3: TGTGCCAGCAGCCAAGCGGACCAAGAGACCCAGTACTTC. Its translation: CASSQADQETQYF. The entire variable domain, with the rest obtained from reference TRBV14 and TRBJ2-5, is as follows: EAGVTQFPSHSVIEKGQTVTLRCDPISGHDNLYWYRRVMGKEIKFLLHFVKESKQDESGMPNNRFLAERTGGTYSTLKVQPAELEDSGVYFCASSQADQETQYFGPGTRLLVL.

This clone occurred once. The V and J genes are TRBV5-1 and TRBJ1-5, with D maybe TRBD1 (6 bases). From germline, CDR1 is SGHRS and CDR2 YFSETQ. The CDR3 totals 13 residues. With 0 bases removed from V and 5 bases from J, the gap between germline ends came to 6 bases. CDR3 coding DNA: TGCGCCAGCAGCTTGGCAGGGGATCAGCCCCAGCATTTT. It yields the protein CASSLAGDQPQHF.

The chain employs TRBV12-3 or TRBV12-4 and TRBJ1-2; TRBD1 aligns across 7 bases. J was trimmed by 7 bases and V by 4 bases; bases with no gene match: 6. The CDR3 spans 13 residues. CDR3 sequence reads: CASSSDRVSGYTF. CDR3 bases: TGTGCCAGCAGTTCTGACAGGGTTTCTGGCTACACCTTC.

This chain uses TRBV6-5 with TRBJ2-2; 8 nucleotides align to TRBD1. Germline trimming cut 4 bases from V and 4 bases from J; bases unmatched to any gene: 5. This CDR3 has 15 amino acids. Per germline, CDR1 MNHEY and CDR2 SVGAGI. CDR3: CASSSGDRITGELFF. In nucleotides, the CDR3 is TGTGCCAGCAGTTCAGGGGACAGGATCACCGGGGAGCTGTTTTTT.

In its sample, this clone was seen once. The CDR3 bases are TGTGCCAGCAGCCCTTACCGGGACAGGGTTCCAGTTACAGAGCAGTACTTC. Encoded protein: CASSPYRDRVPVTEQYF. The rearrangement uses TRBV14 and TRBJ2-7, with 9 bases fitting TRBD1. The germline CDR1 and CDR2 sequences are SGHDN and FVKESK. The CDR3 runs to 17 residues. V was clipped by 4 bases and J by 7 bases; unmatched bases: 17.

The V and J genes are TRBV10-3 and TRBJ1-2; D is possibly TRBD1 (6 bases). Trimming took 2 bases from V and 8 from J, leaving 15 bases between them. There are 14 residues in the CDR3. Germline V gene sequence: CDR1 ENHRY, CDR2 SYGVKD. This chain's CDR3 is CAISEVGDKGGYTF. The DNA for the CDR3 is TGTGCCATCAGTGAGGTAGGGGACAAAGGCGGCTACACCTTC.

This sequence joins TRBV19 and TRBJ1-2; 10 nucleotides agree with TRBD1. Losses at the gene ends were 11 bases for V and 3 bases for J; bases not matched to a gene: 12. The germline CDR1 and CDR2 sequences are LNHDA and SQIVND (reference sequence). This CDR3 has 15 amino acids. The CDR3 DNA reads TGTGCCTGCCGGGGGACAGGGGTTAGGGACTATGGCTACACCTTC. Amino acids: CACRGTGVRDYGYTF.

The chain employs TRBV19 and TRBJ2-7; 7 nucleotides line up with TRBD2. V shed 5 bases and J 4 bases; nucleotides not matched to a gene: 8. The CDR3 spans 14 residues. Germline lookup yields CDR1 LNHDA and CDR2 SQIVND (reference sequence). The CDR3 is CASSVGREGYEQYF. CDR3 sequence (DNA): TGTGCCAGTAGTGTCGGTAGGGAGGGATACGAGCAGTACTTC. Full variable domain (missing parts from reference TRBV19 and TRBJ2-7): DGGITQSPKYLFRKEGQNVTLSCEQNLNHDAMYWYRQDPGQGLRLIYYSQIVNDFQKGDIAEGYSVSREKKESFPLTVTSAQKNPTAFYLCASSVGREGYEQYFGPGTRLTVT.

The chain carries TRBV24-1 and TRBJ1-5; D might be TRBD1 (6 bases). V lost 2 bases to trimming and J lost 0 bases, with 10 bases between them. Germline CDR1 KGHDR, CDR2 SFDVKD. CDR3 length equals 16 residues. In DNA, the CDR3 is TGTGCCACCAGTGATTCCGGACAGTCTAGCAATCAGCCCCAGCATTTT. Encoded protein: CATSDSGQSSNQPQHF.

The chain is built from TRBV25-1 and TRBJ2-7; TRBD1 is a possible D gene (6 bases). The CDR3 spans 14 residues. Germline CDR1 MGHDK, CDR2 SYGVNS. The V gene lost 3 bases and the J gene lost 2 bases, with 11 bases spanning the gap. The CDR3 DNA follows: TGTGCCAGCAGTGACACAGGGATGGCCTACGAGCAGTACTTC. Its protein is CASSDTGMAYEQYF.

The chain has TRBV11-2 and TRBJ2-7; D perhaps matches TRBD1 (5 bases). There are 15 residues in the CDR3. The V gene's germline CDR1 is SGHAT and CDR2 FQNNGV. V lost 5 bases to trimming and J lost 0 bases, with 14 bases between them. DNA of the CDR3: TGTGCCAGCAGCCCCGCTAGGGGAATCTCCTACGAGCAGTACTTC. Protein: CASSPARGISYEQYF.